This T cell receptor beta chain was captured by sequencing in a study of T cell responses to AZD1222 COVID-19 vaccine. Whole-study context: Doses given second, at about 4 or about 12 weeks, were pooled.

TCRdb's copy holds only in-frame clones and misses some; the assay was immunoSEQ multiplex PCR. There are some 90,000 clones in the sample; approximately 90% occur only once, and roughly 19% lies in the top ten. With respect to this clone: As yet, its antigen is unknown.

Study conclusions and caveats: Spike was spanned by vaccine-associated CD4 TCRs, with dominance at 160-218 and 743-854. The donor group comprised mostly white British people and more females; the analysis possibly underestimated clonal diversity.

The specimen comprised peripheral blood, sampled on day 0 of AZD1222 vaccination. This clonotype was sampled from an adult in good health.

DNA of the CDR3: TGCGCCAGCACCCCGGGCCTTCCAAGCTCCTACGAGCAGTACTTC. Translating it yields CASTPGLPSSYEQYF. V is TRBV5-1 and J is TRBJ2-7; D uncertain. The CDR3 is made up of 15 amino acids. Trimming shortened V by 6 bases and J by 0 bases, and 16 bases separated the two germline ends. Germline CDR1 and CDR2: SGHRS and YFSETQ.